A single sample gave rise to the 15 T cell receptor beta chains below, sequenced in a study of T cell responses to AZD1222 COVID-19 vaccine. Clones were sequenced by immunoSEQ multiplex PCR, and TCRdb holds only the in-frame ones, with some missing. The sample shows 110,000 or so clones, roughly 90% of them seen only once. The specimen comprised peripheral blood, sampled on day 0 of AZD1222 vaccination. These receptors all stem from an adult in good health.

This clone turned up a few times. This chain joins TRBV2 and TRBJ1-5; D ambiguous. Germline V gene lookup returns CDR1 SNHLY and CDR2 FYNNEI. V dropped 3 bases and J dropped 1 base, with 4 bases sitting between them. The CDR3 is 13 residues long. CDR3 loop: CASSEGSNQPQHF. The CDR3 nucleotides are TGTGCCAGCAGTGAGGGGAGCAATCAGCCCCAGCATTTT.

The chain joins TRBV28 to TRBJ2-1, with a tentative D call TRBD2 (6 bases). V gave up 7 bases and J gave up 6 bases, with 16 bases separating them. The CDR3 has 14 amino acids. Germline CDR1 is MDHEN and CDR2 is SYDVKM. The DNA of the CDR3 is TGTGCCAGCAACGGCAAGGGGAGGAGCAATGAGCAGTTCTTC. This gives the protein CASNGKGRSNEQFF.

The gene calls are TRBV19 and TRBJ2-2; D may match TRBD1 or TRBD2 (5 bases each). Trimming took 5 bases from V and 13 from J, leaving 17 bases between them. Germline V gene lookup returns CDR1 LNHDA and CDR2 SQIVND (reference sequence). This CDR3 is 13 amino acids long. The CDR3 sequence is CASSGGRPRGLFF. Here the CDR3 DNA reads TGTGCCAGTAGTGGGGGACGACCCCGGGGGCTGTTTTTT.

This rearrangement joins TRBV5-1 to TRBJ1-1, with D possibly being TRBD1 (5 bases). CDR3 size: 15 residues. The germline V gene has CDR1 SGHRS and CDR2 YFSETQ. The germline V and J ends were trimmed by 5 bases and 9 bases, with 23 bases remaining between them. CDR3 nucleotide sequence: TGCGCCAGCAGTATAGAAATCAGGGACGCAAAAAAAGCTTTCTTT. It translates to CASSIEIRDAKKAFF.

The chain employs TRBV18 and TRBJ2-1; 7 bases are shared with TRBD1. The J segment lost 7 bases and the V segment lost 3 bases, leaving 18 bases of the junction unmatched. The germline gives CDR1 KGHSH, CDR2 LQKENI. CDR3 length: 18 residues. For the CDR3, the DNA is TGTGCCAGCTCACCCAACACACCAAAGGACAGGTTTAAGAATGAGCAGTTCTTC. Its protein is CASSPNTPKDRFKNEQFF.

This chain links TRBV6-2 or TRBV6-3 with TRBJ2-7, with no clear D. CDR1 is MNHEY, CDR2 SVGEGT, per germline. The CDR3 spans 13 residues. Trimming cost V 4 bases and J 3 bases, with 10 bases left between them. CDR3 nucleotide sequence: TGTGCCAGCAGTTTACCGTCGAACTACGAGCAGTACTTC. It translates to CASSLPSNYEQYF.

The chain carries TRBV4-3 and TRBJ2-7; D is undetermined. Germline V CDR1 and CDR2: LGHNA, YSLEER. V was pared by 0 bases and J by 6 bases, with 9 bases between. This CDR3 region has 13 residues. The CDR3 sequence: CASSQDVIGEQYF. CDR3 sequence (DNA): TGCGCCAGCAGCCAAGATGTGATCGGCGAGCAGTACTTC.

The rearrangement joins TRBV19 to TRBJ2-1; either TRBD1 or TRBD2 may supply D (7 bases each). Germline V lookup: CDR1 LNHDA, CDR2 SQIVND (reference sequence). The CDR3 totals 15 residues. Trimming removed 7 bases at V and 4 bases at J, with 17 bases between. As DNA, the CDR3 is TGTGCCAGTACACCGGGGAGGGGGCGATACAATGAGCAGTTCTTC. It yields the protein CASTPGRGRYNEQFF. The full variable domain, with the rest looked up from reference TRBV19 and TRBJ2-1, is DGGITQSPKYLFRKEGQNVTLSCEQNLNHDAMYWYRQDPGQGLRLIYYSQIVNDFQKGDIAEGYSVSREKKESFPLTVTSAQKNPTAFYLCASTPGRGRYNEQFFGPGTRLTVL.

This clone came up a few times. The V and J genes are TRBV7-9 and TRBJ2-1, with TRBD2 matching 7 bases. There are 16 residues in the CDR3. Trimming took 1 base from V and 0 from J; bases not matched to a gene: 3. Germline lookup yields CDR1 SEHNR and CDR2 FQNEAQ (reference sequence). CDR3 DNA sequence: TGTGCCAGCAGCTTAGAGGCGGGGGTCTCCTACAATGAGCAGTTCTTC. It encodes CASSLEAGVSYNEQFF. Using reference TRBV7-9 and TRBJ2-1 for the parts outside the CDR3, the full variable domain is DTGVSQNPRHKITKRGQNVTFRCDPISEHNRLYWYRQTLGQGPEFLTYFQNEAQLEKSRLLSDRFSAERPKGSFSTLEIQRTEQGDSAMYLCASSLEAGVSYNEQFFGPGTRLTVL.

The rearrangement uses TRBV7-9 and TRBJ1-5; no clear D gene. This CDR3 is 14 amino acids long. Trimming removed 4 bases at V and 0 bases at J, with 7 bases between. Germline CDR1 reads SEHNR; CDR2 reads FQNEAQ (reference sequence). The DNA of the CDR3 is TGTGCCAGCAGCTCAGAGGTTAGCAATCAGCCCCAGCATTTT. Residues: CASSSEVSNQPQHF.

J is TRBJ1-2 and V is TRBV6-5, with 10 bases fitting TRBD1. Looked up from germline, CDR1 is MNHEY and CDR2 is SVGAGI. Germline trimming cut 2 bases from V and 6 bases from J; bases unmatched to any gene: 9. This CDR3 has 16 amino acids. CDR3 in amino acids: CASSYLGGTGENGYTF. In nucleotides, the CDR3 is TGTGCCAGCAGTTACCTTGGCGGGACAGGGGAAAATGGCTACACCTTC.

The V gene is TRBV19, the J gene TRBJ2-4; D is ambiguous. Trimming took 3 bases from V and 9 from J, leaving 12 bases between them. There are 13 residues in the CDR3. The germline V gene encodes CDR1 LNHDA and CDR2 SQIVND (reference sequence). DNA for the CDR3: TGTGCCAGTAGTATTGAGGCTAGAGGCATTCAGTACTTC. The encoded protein is CASSIEARGIQYF.

CDR3 in amino acids: CATQASLSSYEQYF. The CDR3 bases are TGTGCCACCCAGGCGTCCCTGAGCTCCTACGAGCAGTACTTC. This chain uses TRBV28 with TRBJ2-7; no clear D. CDR1 is MDHEN and CDR2 is SYDVKM in the germline V gene. With 10 bases removed from V and 0 bases from J, the gap between germline ends came to 16 bases. The CDR3 runs to 14 residues. Based on the CDR3 plus reference TRBV28 and TRBJ2-7, the full variable domain is DVKVTQSSRYLVKRTGEKVFLECVQDMDHENMFWYRQDPGLGLRLIYFSYDVKMKEKGDIPEGYSVSREKKERFSLILESASTNQTSMYLCATQASLSSYEQYFGPGTRLTVT.

This chain uses TRBV2 with TRBJ1-2; D gene ambiguous. Germline assignment: CDR1 SNHLY and CDR2 FYNNEI. The CDR3 contains 14 residues. V was clipped by 5 bases and J by 0 bases, with 10 bases between them. The CDR3 sequence is CASSRGTANYGYTF. CDR3 in DNA: TGTGCCAGCAGTCGTGGTACGGCTAACTATGGCTACACCTTC.

This chain uses TRBV18 with TRBJ2-3; the D gene could be TRBD1 or TRBD2 (6 bases each). V was shortened by 0 bases and J by 2 bases, with 15 bases between the two germline ends. This CDR3 has 17 residues. Germline V lookup: CDR1 KGHSH, CDR2 LQKENI. The CDR3 bases are TGTGCCAGCTCACCACCGACGGGGGCCCCTTCCACAGATACGCAGTATTTT. Its translation: CASSPPTGAPSTDTQYF.